This TCR beta chain was retrieved from a study of T cells in localized non-small cell lung cancer. Study findings and constraints: A median of 57 clones ranked among the top 100 in tumor appeared in adjacent lung.

Harvested at least 2 cm beyond the tumor margin, adjacent lung showed no atypia. This clone showed up just a few times. Its target is unknown. The table came from immunoSEQ multiplex PCR; TCRdb's copy has only in-frame clones and leaves some out. The sample contains over a thousand clones, 24% of which appear only once. Material: normal lung tissue next to the tumor, obtained before any cancer treatment. This TCR derives from a man aged 40 to 69 with stage III squamous cell lung carcinoma.

CDR3 residues: CASSQEFKATSGNTIYF. DNA of the CDR3: TGCGCCAGCAGCCAAGAATTTAAGGCGACCTCTGGAAACACCATATATTTT. The chain couples TRBV4-1 to TRBJ1-3, with D unresolved. This CDR3 is 17 amino acids long. The germline gives CDR1 MGHRA, CDR2 YSYEKL. Trimming left V 0 bases short and J 0 bases short, with 12 bases between.